This TCR beta chain appears in the sequencing data of a study of shared clonotypes between healthy human individuals. The table came from immunoSEQ multiplex PCR; TCRdb's copy has only in-frame clones and leaves some out. The sample yields over a million clones, around 78% seen once. Within Nashville, Tennessee resided all donors, each a Caucasian adult. This clone has only one observation. J lost 5 bases, V lost 0 bases, and 9 bases had no gene match. The CDR3 covers 16 residues. CDR1 is SGHDN, CDR2 FVKESK, per germline. This receptor was obtained from a man between 18 and 35 years old in good health. Some clones in this sample may be carry-over from other donors' samples. Sequencing was performed on memory CD4+ T cells from PBMCs. Subset reported: CD45RA-negative fraction. This chain joins TRBV14 and TRBJ1-1, with 7 positions matching TRBD1. The CDR3 spells CASSQDRPGGGTEAFF. The CDR3 coding sequence is TGTGCCAGCAGCCAAGATCGGCCAGGGGGGGGAACTGAAGCTTTCTTT. Using reference TRBV14 and TRBJ1-1 for the parts outside the CDR3, the full variable domain is EAGVTQFPSHSVIEKGQTVTLRCDPISGHDNLYWYRRVMGKEIKFLLHFVKESKQDESGMPNNRFLAERTGGTYSTLKVQPAELEDSGVYFCASSQDRPGGGTEAFFGQGTRLTVV.